This record concerns one T cell receptor beta chain sequence. Source study methods: Amplification of reference gene primers provided the estimated nucleated cell counts. The table came from immunoSEQ multiplex PCR; TCRdb's copy has only in-frame clones and leaves some out. From that table come the V and J calls and clone size; the DNA was used to work out D and trimming. The sample lists under 250,000 clones; 80% to 85% were seen once. Per the germline V gene, CDR1 is MNHEY and CDR2 is SVGEGT. The CDR3 is 14 amino acids. V lost 1 base, J lost 4 bases, and 2 bases stayed unmatched. The sample originates from a study of blood T cell repertoires in COVID-19. Study in general: Sites in the United States, Italy and Spain provided acute and convalescent COVID-19 samples. Sources were T cells, B-cell-depleted T cells, or PBMCs; the material itself was cDNA or gDNA.

Sample: peripheral blood. This sequence was found in a woman aged 18-30 years with acute or convalescent COVID-19. The chain carries TRBV6-2 or TRBV6-3 and TRBJ1-2; 8 positions match TRBD1. Here the CDR3 reads CASSYFDRGYGYTF. The CDR3 DNA reads TGTGCCAGCAGTTACTTCGACAGGGGCTATGGCTACACCTTC.